This T cell receptor (beta chain) was identified in a study of vaccination and CD4 T cells after COVID-19. With the Oncomine TCR Beta short-read assay, DNA from cultured CD4+ T cells was sequenced. TCRdb redid the calling of the PCR reads with MiXCR, one entry per CDR3 protein. The sample has some 7,600 distinct CDR3 sequences, approximately 22% seen once. This clonotype was seen only a few times. Its specificity is not known. Treatment: roughly 11-day PBMC culture with coronavirus spike peptide pools or control peptides (ViraFEST assay). V lost 0 bases and J 8 bases, leaving 16 bases between the germline ends. The CDR3 has 14 amino acids. Germline loops: CDR1 DFQATT, CDR2 SNEGSKA (reference sequence).

The sequence was collected from a human donor who had recovered from COVID-19. The gene calls are TRBV20-1 and TRBJ1-2; no reliable D call. Source: CD4+ T cells from blood, cultured in vitro, taken after SARS-CoV-2 vaccination. The CDR3 nucleotides are TGCAGTGCTAGAGACCAACATAGGATTTCGGGCTACACCTTC. Residues: CSARDQHRISGYTF.